The 23 T cell receptor beta chains presented below share a single source sample, sequenced in a study of T-cell memory formation after mild COVID-19. TCRdb reprocessed the 5' RACE reads via MiXCR and lists one record per CDR3 protein. This repertoire shows about 260,000 distinct CDR3 sequences, approximately 8% found once; its top ten account for about 20%. Material: PBMCs or a T cell subset sorted from them (not recorded which). Source of these receptors: a man aged 18 to 29 who had mild COVID-19 (a few samples of this study predate the infection). Cell type and time point are not known.

This clonotype was found many times. The J gene is TRBJ1-1, the V gene TRBV7-6, with TRBD1 matching over 8 bases. With 1 base clipped from V and 5 bases from J, the junction kept 6 bases outside the gene matches. The CDR3 has 15 residues. Germline V gives CDR1 SGHVS, CDR2 FNYEAQ. CDR3 coding DNA: TGTGCCAGCAGCTTAGGGACAGGGTTAAAGACTGAAGCTTTCTTT. Translation: CASSLGTGLKTEAFF.

V and J are TRBV6-5 and TRBJ1-1, with 8 nucleotides matching TRBD1. V dropped 5 bases and J dropped 4; count of bases not matched to a gene: 9. CDR1 and CDR2 (germline): MNHEY, SVGAGI. The CDR3 consists of 15 residues. For the CDR3, the DNA is TGTGCCAGCAGTCGGACAGGGCGGTCGGGCACTGAAGCTTTCTTT. Residues: CASSRTGRSGTEAFF.

The chain uses TRBV7-9 and TRBJ2-1; TRBD2 matches at 7 bases. Germline V lookup: CDR1 SEHNR, CDR2 FQNEAQ (reference sequence). Trimming took 8 bases from V and 6 from J; bases not matched to a gene: 10. This CDR3 region has 14 residues. CDR3 amino acids: CASGEILAINEQFF. The CDR3 DNA is TGTGCCAGCGGAGAGATACTAGCGATCAATGAGCAGTTCTTC.

This clonotype was seen many times. The rearrangement uses TRBV5-1 and TRBJ1-1, with 7 bases fitting TRBD1. Trimming cost V 2 bases and J 5 bases; bases outside gene matches: 6. Germline CDR1 reads SGHRS; CDR2 reads YFSETQ. This CDR3 has 14 amino acids. Written as DNA, the CDR3 is TGCGCCAGCAGCTTAGGGGGCTTGGAGACTGAAGCTTTCTTT. Its translation: CASSLGGLETEAFF.

There are a few counts of this clonotype. The chain combines TRBV7-9 with TRBJ2-5; 8 nucleotides agree with TRBD2. Germline V gene data show CDR1 as SEHNR and CDR2 as FQNEAQ (reference sequence). The CDR3 consists of 17 residues. J lost 1 base, V lost 4 bases, and 11 bases had no gene match. The CDR3 is CASSSVFSGGIQETQYF. CDR3 nucleotide sequence: TGTGCCAGCAGCTCGGTCTTCTCGGGGGGGATCCAAGAGACCCAGTACTTC.

This clonotype was recorded at least ten times. The chain couples TRBV4-3 to TRBJ2-1, with D perhaps assigned TRBD1 or TRBD2 (5 bases each). CDR1 is LGHNA, CDR2 YSLEER, per germline. The CDR3 sequence is 15 residues long. V gave up 4 bases and J gave up 4 bases, with 14 bases separating them. CDR3 sequence reads: CASSPGTARYNEQFF. CDR3 DNA: TGCGCCAGCAGCCCTGGGACGGCCAGGTACAATGAGCAGTTCTTC.

This clonotype came up a few times. Written as DNA, the CDR3 is TGCAGTGCTAGCCGGTCACCAGATACGCAGTATTTT. Translation: CSASRSPDTQYF. The chain joins TRBV20-1 to TRBJ2-3; D gene unclear. V lost 3 bases, J lost 4 bases, and 8 bases lay in between. The CDR3 extends over 12 amino acids. Per the germline V gene, CDR1 is DFQATT and CDR2 is SNEGSKA (reference sequence).

The table lists this clonotype with a few counts. The rearrangement uses TRBV7-8 and TRBJ2-1, with TRBD2 matching 11 bases. After removal of 1 base from V and 3 bases from J, the junction contained 8 bases not matched to a gene. CDR3 size: 18 residues. The germline V gene encodes CDR1 SGHVS and CDR2 FQNEAQ. The CDR3 bases are TGTGCCAGCAGCTTAGGGTTAGCTAGCGGGGGGTTCTACAATGAGCAGTTCTTC. It is translated as CASSLGLASGGFYNEQFF. The full variable domain, with the rest looked up from reference TRBV7-8 and TRBJ2-1, is GAGVSQSPRYKVAKRGQDVALRCDPISGHVSLFWYQQALGQGPEFLTYFQNEAQLDKSGLPSDRFFAERPEGSVSTLKIQRTQQEDSAVYLCASSLGLASGGFYNEQFFGPGTRLTVL.

This clonotype was counted a few times. The chain joins TRBV5-1 to TRBJ2-1, with 13 bases that match TRBD2. Unmatched junction bases numbered 6, after V lost 6 bases and J lost 3 bases. The germline gives CDR1 SGHRS, CDR2 YFSETQ. This CDR3 has 16 residues. This chain's CDR3 is CASTRLAGGGYNEQFF. CDR3 in DNA: TGCGCCAGCACCCGACTAGCGGGGGGTGGCTACAATGAGCAGTTCTTC.

The chain uses TRBV11-3 and TRBJ2-1; possibly TRBD1 or TRBD2 for D (5 bases each). The V end lost 1 base, the J end lost 11 bases, and 15 bases lay between the germline ends. Germline lookup yields CDR1 SGHNT and CDR2 YENEEA. The CDR3 sequence is 14 residues long. The CDR3 spells CASSLGGLTDKQFF. The CDR3 nucleotides are TGTGCCAGCAGCTTAGGCGGGTTGACAGATAAGCAGTTCTTC.

The rearrangement joins TRBV7-3 to TRBJ1-2; TRBD1 matches 11 bases. CDR1 and CDR2 from the germline V gene are SGHTA and FQGTGA. V shed 5 bases and J 6 bases; nucleotides not matched to a gene: 8. This CDR3 is 15 amino acids long. CDR3 region: CASSPGQGAQNGYTF. In nucleotides, the CDR3 is TGTGCCAGCAGCCCCGGACAGGGGGCGCAGAATGGCTACACCTTC.

The chain has TRBV3-1 and TRBJ1-2; D unresolved. The CDR3 totals 17 residues. Germline V CDR1 and CDR2: LGHDT, YNNKEL (reference sequence). Trimming left V 0 bases short and J 0 bases short, with 14 bases between. CDR3 in DNA: TGTGCCAGCAGCCAAGATGTTGTGGTCCTAGCTAACTATGGCTACACCTTC. Translation gives CASSQDVVVLANYGYTF.

This clonotype was observed many times. V gene TRBV4-2 combines with J gene TRBJ2-5; 7 bases agree with TRBD2. The CDR3 runs to 14 residues. Germline V gene data show CDR1 as LGHNA and CDR2 as YNFKEQ. J gave up 5 bases and V 1 base, and 4 bases lay outside the gene matches. CDR3 in amino acids: CASSQGQGGETQYF. CDR3 DNA: TGTGCCAGCAGCCAAGGTCAGGGAGGGGAGACCCAGTACTTC.

This clonotype was seen repeatedly, ten times or more. The gene calls are TRBV4-1 and TRBJ2-1, with D uncertain. Germline V gene sequence: CDR1 MGHRA, CDR2 YSYEKL. The CDR3 length is 12 residues. Deletions cut 5 bases from V and 4 bases from J, with 6 bases between. CDR3 bases: TGCGCCAGCAGCGCAGGATACAATGAGCAGTTCTTC. Translating gives CASSAGYNEQFF.

The rearrangement joins TRBV19 to TRBJ2-5; D is uncertain. Germline-derived CDR1 and CDR2 are LNHDA and SQIVND (reference sequence). Deletions cut 5 bases from V and 9 bases from J, with 10 bases between. The CDR3 is made up of 11 amino acids. CDR3 in DNA: TGTGCCAGTAGTTCGGGCCCAGCCCAGTACTTC. Amino acid sequence: CASSSGPAQYF.

This clonotype was recorded a few times. The V call is TRBV7-8, the J call TRBJ1-1; TRBD1 might be the D (6 bases). The CDR3 covers 15 residues. V was trimmed by 8 bases and J by 2 bases, leaving 18 bases between them. CDR1 SGHVS and CDR2 FQNEAQ come from the germline V gene. CDR3 sequence: CASRNRESVNTEAFF. In DNA form, the CDR3 reads TGTGCCAGCCGAAACAGGGAGAGCGTCAACACTGAAGCTTTCTTT.

This clonotype has ten or more counts. The chain recombines TRBV4-2 with TRBJ2-3; the D is unclear. V was cut by 0 bases and J by 2 bases, with 15 bases left in between. Germline CDR1 is LGHNA and CDR2 is YNFKEQ. The CDR3 contains 17 residues. CDR3 in amino acids: CASSQETRSIPTDTQYF. CDR3 sequence (DNA): TGTGCCAGCAGCCAAGAGACCAGGAGCATTCCCACAGATACGCAGTATTTT.

This clonotype was detected ten times or more. The genes are TRBV12-3 or TRBV12-4 and TRBJ1-2; no reliable D call. The CDR3 is made up of 13 amino acids. The V gene lost 2 bases and the J gene lost 4 bases, with 8 bases spanning the gap. The CDR3 reads CASSLPGRYGYTF. The DNA for the CDR3 is TGTGCCAGCAGTTTACCCGGGCGCTATGGCTACACCTTC.

The chain's CDR3 is CASSLVSHYEQYF. In DNA form, the CDR3 reads TGTGCCAGCAGTTTAGTTTCCCACTACGAGCAGTACTTC. The V and J genes are TRBV12-3 or TRBV12-4 and TRBJ2-7; D is ambiguous. V lost 1 base to trimming and J lost 3 bases, with 7 bases between them. The CDR3 totals 13 residues.

This clonotype was seen a handful of times. This sequence joins TRBV5-6 and TRBJ2-3; D unresolved. Trimming took 4 bases from V and 5 from J, leaving 17 bases between them. The CDR3 length is 15 residues. Germline V gene data show CDR1 as SGHDT and CDR2 as YYEEEE. DNA of the CDR3: TGTGCCAGCAGCCTTACTGCGTCCGGCGAAGATACGCAGTATTTT. This translates into CASSLTASGEDTQYF.

The chain carries TRBV6-5 and TRBJ2-3, with 11 bases fitting TRBD2. V trimming: 5 bases; J trimming: 3 bases; junction bases outside the gene matches: 7. Germline V CDR1 and CDR2: MNHEY, SVGAGI. This CDR3 has 16 amino acids. The CDR3 DNA follows: TGTGCCAGCAGTGGGAACCCTAGCGGGGGGACAGATACGCAGTATTTT. Amino acid sequence: CASSGNPSGGTDTQYF.

V and J are TRBV6-6 and TRBJ1-2; 7 bases are a match to TRBD1. Germline CDR1 and CDR2: MNHNY and SVGAGI (reference sequence). This CDR3 has 13 residues. V was pared by 7 bases and J by 4 bases, with 6 bases of the junction left unmatched. As DNA, the CDR3 is TGTGCCAGCACCATGGGACAGCCCTATGGCTACACCTTC. This translates into CASTMGQPYGYTF.

The chain combines TRBV7-2 with TRBJ1-1; D may be TRBD1 (5 bases). There are 13 residues in the CDR3. V dropped 5 bases and J dropped 9 bases, with 16 bases sitting between them. CDR1 and CDR2 from the germline V gene are SGHTA and FQGNSA. The CDR3 DNA sequence: TGTGCCAGCAGCGACTTTCAGGGCGAGAAAGCTTTCTTT. Translation gives CASSDFQGEKAFF.